These 3 T cell receptor beta chains were sequenced from one sample in a study of shared clonotypes between healthy human individuals. Sequencing used immunoSEQ multiplex PCR; TCRdb keeps in-frame clones, though not all of them. The table shows about 1,800,000 clones, with 85% to 95% occurring only once. Naive CD8 cells lacked CD45RO and underwent positive selection for CCR7, leaving out terminally differentiated effector memory CD45RA+ cells. Sequencing was done on a sample of naive CD8+ T cells sorted from blood. These receptor sequences come from a young man in good health.

The rearrangement links TRBV13 to TRBJ2-7; 10 bases map to TRBD1. V shed 1 base and J 0 bases; nucleotides not matched to a gene: 6. The CDR3 runs 17 residues. Germline loops: CDR1 PRHDT, CDR2 FYEKMQ (reference sequence). CDR3 in amino acids: CASSLVPDRGNSYEQYF. The CDR3 DNA follows: TGTGCCAGCAGCTTAGTACCGGACAGGGGGAACTCCTACGAGCAGTACTTC.

The chain couples TRBV28 to TRBJ1-1; D is possibly TRBD1 (6 bases). V lost 3 bases to trimming and J lost 0 bases, with 8 bases between them. Germline V lookup: CDR1 MDHEN, CDR2 SYDVKM. The CDR3 has 14 residues. The CDR3 DNA is TGTGCCAGCAGTTTTACAGGGATGAACACTGAAGCTTTCTTT. This translates into CASSFTGMNTEAFF.

The V call is TRBV13, the J call TRBJ2-7, with a weak D call TRBD1 (5 bases). Trimming left V 3 bases short and J 0 bases short, with 9 bases between. The CDR3 is 14 residues long. CDR1 is PRHDT and CDR2 is FYEKMQ in the germline V gene (reference sequence). The CDR3 DNA follows: TGTGCCAGCAGCTTGACAGCCTCCTCCTACGAGCAGTACTTC. This encodes CASSLTASSYEQYF.